The source of this TCR beta chain is a study of blood T cell repertoires in COVID-19. About the study: The United States, Italy and Spain were the sources of the acute and convalescent COVID-19 samples. In each case, the material was cDNA or gDNA derived from T cells, B-cell-depleted T cells, or PBMCs.

Germline V gene sequence: CDR1 SQVTM, CDR2 ANQGSEA. The CDR3 extends over 15 amino acids. V shed 5 bases and J shed 0 bases, with 15 bases lying between them. Authors' processing steps: Scientists estimated how many nucleated cells there were by amplifying reference gene primers. Assay: immunoSEQ multiplex PCR; the TCRdb copy retains only in-frame clones and omits some. V and J calls and clone size follow that table, whereas D and trimming were derived from the DNA. The sample holds approximately 200,000 clones, roughly 88% seen once. The chain links TRBV29-1 to TRBJ2-3; possibly TRBD1 for D (6 bases). The source is a human donor with active or convalescent COVID-19. The donor label of this sample is uncertain. Input material: peripheral blood. For the CDR3, the DNA is TGCAGCGTTCTAGGGGGAGTCACTAGCACAGATACGCAGTATTTT. Protein: CSVLGGVTSTDTQYF.